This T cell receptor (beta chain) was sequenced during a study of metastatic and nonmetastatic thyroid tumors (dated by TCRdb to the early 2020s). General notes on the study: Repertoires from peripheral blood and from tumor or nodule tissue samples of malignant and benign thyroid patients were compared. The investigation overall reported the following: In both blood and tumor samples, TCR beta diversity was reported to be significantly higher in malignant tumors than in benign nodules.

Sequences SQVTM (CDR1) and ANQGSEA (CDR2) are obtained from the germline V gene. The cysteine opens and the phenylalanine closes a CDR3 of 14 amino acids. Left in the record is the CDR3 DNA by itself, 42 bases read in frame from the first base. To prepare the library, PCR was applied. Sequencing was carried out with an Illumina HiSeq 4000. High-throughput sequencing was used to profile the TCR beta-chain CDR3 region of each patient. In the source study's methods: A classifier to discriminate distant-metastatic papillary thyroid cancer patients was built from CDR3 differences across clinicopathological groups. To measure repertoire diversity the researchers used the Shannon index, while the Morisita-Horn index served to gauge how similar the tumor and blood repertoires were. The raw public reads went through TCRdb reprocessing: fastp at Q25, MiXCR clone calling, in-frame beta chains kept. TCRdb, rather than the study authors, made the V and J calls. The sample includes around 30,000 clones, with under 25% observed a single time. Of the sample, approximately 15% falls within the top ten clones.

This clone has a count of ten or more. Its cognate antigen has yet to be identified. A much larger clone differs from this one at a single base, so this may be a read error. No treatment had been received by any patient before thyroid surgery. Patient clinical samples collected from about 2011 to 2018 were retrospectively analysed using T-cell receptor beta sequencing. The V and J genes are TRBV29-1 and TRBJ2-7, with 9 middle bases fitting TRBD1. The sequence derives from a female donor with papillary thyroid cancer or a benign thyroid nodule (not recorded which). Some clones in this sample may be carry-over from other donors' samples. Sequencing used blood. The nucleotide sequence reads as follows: TGCAGCGCAGCCGGGACAGGGAGCTCCTACGGGCAGTACTTC. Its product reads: CSAAGTGSSYGQYF.